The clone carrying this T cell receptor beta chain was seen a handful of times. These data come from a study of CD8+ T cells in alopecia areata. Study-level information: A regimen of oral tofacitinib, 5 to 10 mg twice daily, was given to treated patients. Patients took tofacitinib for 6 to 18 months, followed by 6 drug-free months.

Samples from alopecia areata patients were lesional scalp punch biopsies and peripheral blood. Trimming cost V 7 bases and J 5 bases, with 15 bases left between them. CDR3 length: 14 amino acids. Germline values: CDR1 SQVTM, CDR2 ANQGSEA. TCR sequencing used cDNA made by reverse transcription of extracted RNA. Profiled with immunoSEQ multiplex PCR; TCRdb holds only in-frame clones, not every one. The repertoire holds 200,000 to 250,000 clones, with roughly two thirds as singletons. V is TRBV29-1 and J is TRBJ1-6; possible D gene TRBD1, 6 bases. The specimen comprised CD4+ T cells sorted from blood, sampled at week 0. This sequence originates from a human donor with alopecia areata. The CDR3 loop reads CSAAQGGDNSPLHF. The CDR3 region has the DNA TGCAGCGCCGCACAGGGAGGGGATAATTCACCCCTCCACTTT.